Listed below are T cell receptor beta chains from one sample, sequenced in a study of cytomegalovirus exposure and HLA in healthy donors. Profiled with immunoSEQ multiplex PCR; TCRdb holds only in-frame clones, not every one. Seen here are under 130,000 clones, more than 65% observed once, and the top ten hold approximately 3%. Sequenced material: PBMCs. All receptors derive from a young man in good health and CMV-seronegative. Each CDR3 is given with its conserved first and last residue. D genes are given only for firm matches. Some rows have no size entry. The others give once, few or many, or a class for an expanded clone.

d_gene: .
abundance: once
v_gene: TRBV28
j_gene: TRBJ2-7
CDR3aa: CASSTGSLEQYF
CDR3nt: TGTGCCAGCTCGACAGGATCCCTCGAGCAGTACTTC

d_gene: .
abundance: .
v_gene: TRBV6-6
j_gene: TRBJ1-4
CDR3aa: CASSYTEGPEKLFF
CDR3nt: TGTGCCAGCAGTTATACGGAGGGCCCGGAAAAACTGTTTTTT

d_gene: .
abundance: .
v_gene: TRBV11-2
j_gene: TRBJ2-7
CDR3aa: CASSHPTGFGEQYF
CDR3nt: TGTGCCAGCAGCCATCCGACTGGGTTTGGAGAGCAGTACTTC

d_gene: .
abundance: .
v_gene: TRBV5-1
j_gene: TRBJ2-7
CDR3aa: CASSLEAGISYEQYF
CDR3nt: TGCGCCAGCAGCTTGGAGGCAGGGATCTCCTACGAGCAGTACTTC

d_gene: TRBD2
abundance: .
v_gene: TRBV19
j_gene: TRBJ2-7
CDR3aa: CASSNQRGSYEQYF
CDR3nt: TGTGCCAGTAGTAACCAGCGGGGCTCCTACGAGCAGTACTTC

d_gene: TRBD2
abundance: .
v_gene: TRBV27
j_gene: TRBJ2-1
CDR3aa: CASSTLAGGGNEQFF
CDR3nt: TGTGCCAGCAGTACTCTAGCGGGAGGGGGCAATGAGCAGTTCTTC

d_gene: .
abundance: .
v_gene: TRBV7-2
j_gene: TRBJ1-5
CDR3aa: CASSPDTSAPNQPQHF
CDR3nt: TGTGCCAGCAGCCCAGATACGTCAGCGCCTAATCAGCCCCAGCATTTT

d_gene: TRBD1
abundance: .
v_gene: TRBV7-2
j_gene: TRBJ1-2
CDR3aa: CASSQDREAYGYTF
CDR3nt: TGTGCCAGCAGCCAAGACAGGGAAGCCTATGGCTACACCTTC

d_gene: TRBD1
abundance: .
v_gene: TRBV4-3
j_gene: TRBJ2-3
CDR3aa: CASSHGTATSTDTQYF
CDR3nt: TGCGCCAGCAGCCACGGGACAGCGACTAGCACAGATACGCAGTATTTT

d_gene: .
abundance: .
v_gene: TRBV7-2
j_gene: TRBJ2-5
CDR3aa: CASSFDRFTETQYF
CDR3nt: TGTGCCAGCAGCTTCGACAGATTTACGGAGACCCAGTACTTC

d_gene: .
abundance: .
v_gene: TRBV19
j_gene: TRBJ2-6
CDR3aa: CASCSRRGSGANVLTF
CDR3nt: TGTGCCAGTTGCTCACGACGGGGCTCTGGGGCCAACGTCCTGACTTTC

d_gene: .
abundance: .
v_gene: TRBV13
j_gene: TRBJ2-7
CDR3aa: CASSQGRRGEQYF
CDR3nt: TGTGCCAGCAGCCAGGGACGGAGGGGCGAGCAGTACTTC

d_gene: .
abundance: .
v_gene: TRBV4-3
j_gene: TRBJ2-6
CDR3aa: CASSPPGAGANVLTF
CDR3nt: TGCGCCAGCAGCCCCCCGGGGGCTGGGGCCAACGTCCTGACTTTC

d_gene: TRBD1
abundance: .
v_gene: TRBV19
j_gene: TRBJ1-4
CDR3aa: CASRDRANEKLFF
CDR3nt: TGTGCCAGTAGGGACAGGGCAAATGAAAAACTGTTTTTT

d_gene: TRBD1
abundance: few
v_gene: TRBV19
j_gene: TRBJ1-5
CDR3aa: CASTGYRGRGHNQPQHF
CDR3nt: TGTGCCAGTACCGGATATAGGGGCAGGGGGCACAATCAGCCCCAGCATTTT

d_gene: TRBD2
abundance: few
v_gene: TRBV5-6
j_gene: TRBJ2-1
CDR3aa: CASSLSSGRPLPFF
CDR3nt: TGTGCCAGCAGCTTATCTAGCGGGAGGCCCCTACCGTTCTTC

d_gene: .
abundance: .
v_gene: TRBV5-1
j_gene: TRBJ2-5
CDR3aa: CASNIRSRQETQYF
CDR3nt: TGCGCCAGCAATATCCGGAGTCGACAAGAGACCCAGTACTTC